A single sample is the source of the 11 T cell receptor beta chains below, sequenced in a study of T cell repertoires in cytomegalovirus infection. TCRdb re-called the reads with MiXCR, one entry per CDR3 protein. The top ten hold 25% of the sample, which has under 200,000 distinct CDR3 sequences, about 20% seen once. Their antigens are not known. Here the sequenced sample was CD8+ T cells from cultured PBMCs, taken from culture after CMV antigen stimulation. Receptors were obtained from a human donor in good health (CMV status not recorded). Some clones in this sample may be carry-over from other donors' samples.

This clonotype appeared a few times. The CDR3: CASSPTVGIRDTQYF. The CDR3 coding sequence is TGCGCCAGCAGCCCGACGGTAGGGATCAGAGATACGCAGTATTTT. V and J are TRBV5-1 and TRBJ2-3; D not certain. The germline V gene has CDR1 SGHRS and CDR2 YFSETQ. The V end lost 4 bases, the J end lost 5 bases, and 17 bases lay between the germline ends. The CDR3 covers 15 residues.

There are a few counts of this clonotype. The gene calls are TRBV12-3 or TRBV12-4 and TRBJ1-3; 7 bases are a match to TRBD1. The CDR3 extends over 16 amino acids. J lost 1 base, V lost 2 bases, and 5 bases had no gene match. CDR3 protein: CASSLYPGGSGNTIYF. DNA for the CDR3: TGTGCCAGCAGTTTATACCCAGGGGGTTCTGGAAACACCATATATTTT.

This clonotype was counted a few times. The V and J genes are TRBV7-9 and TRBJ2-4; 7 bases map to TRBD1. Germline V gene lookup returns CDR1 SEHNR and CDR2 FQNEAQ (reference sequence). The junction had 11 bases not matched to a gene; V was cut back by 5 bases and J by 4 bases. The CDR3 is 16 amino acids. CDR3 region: CASSPPQGVEKNIQYF. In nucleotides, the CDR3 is TGTGCCAGCAGCCCCCCCCAGGGGGTGGAGAAAAACATTCAGTACTTC.

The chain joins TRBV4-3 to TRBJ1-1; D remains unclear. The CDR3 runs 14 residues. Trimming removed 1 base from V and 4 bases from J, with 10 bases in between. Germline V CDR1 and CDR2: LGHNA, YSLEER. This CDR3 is CASSQGIGSTEAFF. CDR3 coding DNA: TGCGCCAGCAGCCAAGGTATTGGGAGCACTGAAGCTTTCTTT.

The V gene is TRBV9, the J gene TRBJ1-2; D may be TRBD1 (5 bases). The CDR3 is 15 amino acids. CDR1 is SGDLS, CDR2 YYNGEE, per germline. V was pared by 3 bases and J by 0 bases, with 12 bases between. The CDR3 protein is CASSARDGTNYGYTF. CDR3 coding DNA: TGTGCCAGCAGCGCTCGGGACGGGACTAACTATGGCTACACCTTC.

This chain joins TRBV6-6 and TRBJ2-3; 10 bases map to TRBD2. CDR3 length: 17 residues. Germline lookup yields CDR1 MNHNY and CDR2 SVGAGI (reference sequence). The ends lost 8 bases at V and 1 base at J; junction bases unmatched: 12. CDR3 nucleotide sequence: TGTGCCAGCCTTGGGGGGCTAGCGGGGGAACGCACAGATACGCAGTATTTT. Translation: CASLGGLAGERTDTQYF.

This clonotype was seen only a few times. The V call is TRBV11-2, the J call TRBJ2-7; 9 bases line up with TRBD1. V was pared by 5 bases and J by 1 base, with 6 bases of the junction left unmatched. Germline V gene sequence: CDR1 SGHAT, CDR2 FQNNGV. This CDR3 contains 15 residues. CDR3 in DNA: TGTGCCAGCAGCGTCCGGGACAGGGTATCCTACGAGCAGTACTTC. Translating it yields CASSVRDRVSYEQYF.

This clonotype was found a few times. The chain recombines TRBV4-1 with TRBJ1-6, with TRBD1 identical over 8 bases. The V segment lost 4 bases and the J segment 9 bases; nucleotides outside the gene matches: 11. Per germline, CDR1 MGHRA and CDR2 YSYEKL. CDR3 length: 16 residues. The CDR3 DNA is TGCGCCAGCAGCCTTTTACTCGGACAGGGACGTTCACCCCTCCACTTT. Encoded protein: CASSLLLGQGRSPLHF.

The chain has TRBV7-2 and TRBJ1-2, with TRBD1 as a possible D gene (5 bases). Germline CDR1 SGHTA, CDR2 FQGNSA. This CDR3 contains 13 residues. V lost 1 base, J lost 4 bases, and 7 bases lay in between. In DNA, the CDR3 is TGTGCCAGCAGCTTAGGGGGCCTCTATGGCTACACCTTC. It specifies CASSLGGLYGYTF.

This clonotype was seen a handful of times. The CDR3 DNA is TGTGCCAGCACCCCTCTGGAACCTCATCAGCCCCAGCATTTT. Translation: CASTPLEPHQPQHF. The genes are TRBV6-2 or TRBV6-3 and TRBJ1-5, with D unresolved. The CDR3 contains 14 residues. Trimming left V 7 bases short and J 5 bases short, with 15 bases between. Germline-derived CDR1 and CDR2 are MNHEY and SVGEGT.

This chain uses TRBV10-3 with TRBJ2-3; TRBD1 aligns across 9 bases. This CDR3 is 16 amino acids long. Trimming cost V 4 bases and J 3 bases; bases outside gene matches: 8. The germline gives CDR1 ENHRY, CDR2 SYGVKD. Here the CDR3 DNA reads TGTGCCATCAGTGGCCGGGACAGGGTAGAAACAGATACGCAGTATTTT. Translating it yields CAISGRDRVETDTQYF.